These 24 T cell receptor beta chains originate from one sample sequenced in a study of cytomegalovirus exposure and HLA in healthy donors. PCR primers comprised 60 Vbeta and 13 Jbeta primers. Profiling relied on immunoSEQ multiplex PCR, and the TCRdb table lists in-frame clones only, not all of them. The table includes about 130,000 clones, approximately 77% detected once. Sequences were obtained from PBMCs. Receptor source: a young man in good health and CMV-seronegative.

This chain connects TRBV6-5 to TRBJ2-3; D uncertain. V lost 1 base, J lost 5 bases, and 7 bases lay in between. The CDR3 totals 13 residues. CDR1 is MNHEY, CDR2 SVGAGI, per germline. This CDR3 is CASSYFIGDTQYF. CDR3 sequence (DNA): TGTGCCAGCAGTTACTTTATCGGAGATACGCAGTATTTT.

V is TRBV7-9 and J is TRBJ2-5; TRBD2 agrees at 10 bases. Germline trimming cut 5 bases from V and 3 bases from J; bases unmatched to any gene: 12. Germline CDR1 is SEHNR and CDR2 is FQNEAQ (reference sequence). This CDR3 region has 17 residues. The CDR3 DNA sequence: TGTGCCAGCAGCCTGAGGCTAGCGGGAGTTGGTGAAGAGACCCAGTACTTC. Translated: CASSLRLAGVGEETQYF.

V is TRBV2 and J is TRBJ1-5; 7 nucleotides align to TRBD1. This CDR3 spans 13 amino acids. J was trimmed by 4 bases and V by 6 bases; bases with no gene match: 3. CDR1 is SNHLY, CDR2 FYNNEI, per germline. The DNA for the CDR3 is TGTGCCAGCAGCCGACAGGGTAATCAGCCCCAGCATTTT. As protein: CASSRQGNQPQHF. The full variable domain, completed using reference TRBV2 and TRBJ1-5, is EPEVTQTPSHQVTQMGQEVILRCVPISNHLYFYWYRQILGQKVEFLVSFYNNEISEKSEIFDDQFSVERPDGSNFTLKIRSTKLEDSAMYFCASSRQGNQPQHFGDGTRLSIL.

The chain has TRBV7-8 and TRBJ2-5; 12 bases align to TRBD2. The CDR3 totals 18 residues. Germline CDR1 reads SGHVS; CDR2 reads FQNEAQ. J gave up 0 bases and V 3 bases, and 8 bases lay outside the gene matches. CDR3 residues: CASSFRPRLAGDQETQYF. CDR3 DNA: TGTGCCAGCAGCTTCCGACCTAGACTAGCGGGAGACCAAGAGACCCAGTACTTC.

The J gene is TRBJ2-6, the V gene TRBV14, with 8 nucleotides matching TRBD1. CDR1 and CDR2 (germline): SGHDN, FVKESK. With 4 bases clipped from V and 4 bases from J, the junction kept 12 bases outside the gene matches. The CDR3 has 18 residues. CDR3 region: CASSPLGQGYLGANVLTF. The CDR3 DNA reads as TGTGCCAGCAGCCCACTAGGACAGGGATACCTGGGGGCCAACGTCCTGACTTTC.

The rearrangement joins TRBV7-3 to TRBJ2-3, with 10 bases lining up with TRBD2. In germline, CDR1 is SGHTA, CDR2 FQGTGA. CDR3 length equals 15 residues. The trim removed 5 bases at V and 9 bases at J, leaving 11 bases unmatched. The CDR3 is CASSRLSGTSETQYF. The CDR3 DNA reads as TGTGCCAGCAGCCGGCTATCGGGGACTAGCGAAACGCAGTATTTT.

The chain recombines TRBV6-6 with TRBJ2-7; 9 bases are a match to TRBD1. Trimming at V came to 2 bases and at J to 2 bases, leaving 1 base not matched to a gene. The CDR3 covers 14 residues. Germline assignment: CDR1 MNHNY and CDR2 SVGAGI (reference sequence). This CDR3 reads CASSYRQGAYEQYF. CDR3 nucleotide sequence: TGTGCCAGCAGTTACCGACAGGGGGCCTACGAGCAGTACTTC.

This rearrangement joins TRBV2 to TRBJ2-3; 10 bases are shared with TRBD1. Germline V gives CDR1 SNHLY, CDR2 FYNNEI. This CDR3 has 15 residues. V was pared by 7 bases and J by 3 bases, with 7 bases of the junction left unmatched. The CDR3 DNA sequence: TGTGCCAGCAAACTACCGGGACAGGGGACAGATACGCAGTATTTT. Its protein product is CASKLPGQGTDTQYF.

The chain recombines TRBV5-1 with TRBJ2-6; 7 nucleotides align to TRBD2. The CDR3 is 18 amino acids. Unmatched junction bases numbered 10, after V lost 4 bases and J lost 0 bases. CDR1 and CDR2 (germline): SGHRS, YFSETQ. In DNA, the CDR3 is TGCGCCAGCAGCCTCACACCGGGACTACGCTCTGGGGCCAACGTCCTGACTTTC. Translation gives CASSLTPGLRSGANVLTF.

The rearrangement uses TRBV5-4 and TRBJ1-4; TRBD1 matches at 7 bases. Germline CDR1 SGHNT, CDR2 YYREEE (reference sequence). V lost 4 bases to trimming and J lost 6 bases; unmatched junction nucleotides: 6. The CDR3 runs to 14 residues. The CDR3 DNA reads as TGTGCCAGCAGCCCCGCGGGGACAGATGAAAAACTGTTTTTT. Protein: CASSPAGTDEKLFF. The full variable domain, in which reference TRBV5-4 and TRBJ1-4 provide the parts outside the CDR3, is ETGVTQSPTHLIKTRGQQVTLRCSSQSGHNTVSWYQQALGQGPQFIFQYYREEENGRGNFPPRFSGLQFPNYSSELNVNALELDDSALYLCASSPAGTDEKLFFGSGTQLSVL.

This chain links TRBV6-1 with TRBJ2-5; a possible D gene is TRBD1 (6 bases). The V gene's germline CDR1 is MNHNS and CDR2 SASEGT. Trimming shortened V by 4 bases and J by 5 bases, and 11 bases separated the two germline ends. The CDR3 is 13 amino acids. The CDR3 region is CASSATGRETQYF. CDR3 coding DNA: TGTGCCAGCAGTGCAACAGGGCGGGAGACCCAGTACTTC.

This clone was recorded a few times. The chain uses TRBV7-9 and TRBJ1-1; D may be TRBD1 (5 bases). The CDR3 is made up of 14 amino acids. V was pared by 5 bases and J by 0 bases, with 10 bases between. Germline lookup yields CDR1 SEHNR and CDR2 FQNEAQ (reference sequence). The CDR3 DNA reads as TGTGCCAGCAGCCAGGGAACAGTGAACACTGAAGCTTTCTTT. Translated, it gives CASSQGTVNTEAFF.

The sample holds a few counts of this clone. This chain connects TRBV9 to TRBJ2-7, with TRBD2 matching over 7 bases. The V and J ends lost 0 bases and 0 bases, in that order; junction bases with no gene match: 6. The germline gives CDR1 SGDLS, CDR2 YYNGEE. The CDR3 totals 16 residues. DNA for the CDR3: TGTGCCAGCAGCGTAGGGGCTAGCGGCCACTCCTACGAGCAGTACTTC. Translation: CASSVGASGHSYEQYF.

The chain recombines TRBV10-2 with TRBJ2-1, with 10 positions matching TRBD2. This CDR3 is 15 amino acids long. Per germline, CDR1 WSHSY and CDR2 SAAADI. The V and J ends lost 3 bases and 4 bases, in that order; junction bases with no gene match: 3. Here the CDR3 reads CASSDGTSEYNEQFF. In nucleotides, the CDR3 is TGCGCCAGCAGTGACGGGACTAGCGAGTACAATGAGCAGTTCTTC.

This clone has a single count. The J gene is TRBJ2-7, the V gene TRBV9, with D possibly being TRBD1 (5 bases). The germline gives CDR1 SGDLS, CDR2 YYNGEE. There are 14 residues in the CDR3. Trimming took off 3 bases at V and 6 bases at J, with 16 bases between the two ends. CDR3 nucleotides: TGTGCCAGCAGCGCTGGGGAAGGGGTTGCCGAGCAGTACTTC. It specifies CASSAGEGVAEQYF.

The chain has TRBV5-1 and TRBJ2-3; the D gene is possibly TRBD2 (6 bases). Germline V gene data show CDR1 as SGHRS and CDR2 as YFSETQ. Between the trimmed V and J ends, which lost 4 bases and 0 bases, there was a span of 18 bases. The CDR3 runs to 17 residues. CDR3 DNA sequence: TGCGCCAGCAGCCCCTGGAGTCTAGCGATAAGCACAGATACGCAGTATTTT. Its translation is CASSPWSLAISTDTQYF.

V gene TRBV5-1 combines with J gene TRBJ1-4; 10 bases are a match to TRBD1. The CDR3 has 16 amino acids. Germline V CDR1 and CDR2: SGHRS, YFSETQ. With V trimmed by 0 bases and J by 7 bases, 6 bases remained unmatched. The CDR3 sequence is CASSLAGGTGVEKLFF. The CDR3 DNA is TGCGCCAGCAGCTTGGCCGGCGGGACAGGGGTTGAAAAACTGTTTTTT.

The chain couples TRBV28 to TRBJ1-2; D is undetermined. CDR3 length equals 12 residues. From germline, CDR1 is MDHEN and CDR2 SYDVKM. V lost 5 bases, J lost 6 bases, and 10 bases lay in between. CDR3 loop: CASSRGRDGYTF. Written as DNA, the CDR3 is TGTGCCAGCAGTCGAGGAAGAGATGGCTACACCTTC.

This clone was observed a handful of times. The chain combines TRBV2 with TRBJ2-6, with 9 bases that match TRBD1. The CDR3 runs 16 residues. In germline, CDR1 is SNHLY, CDR2 FYNNEI. Germline trimming cut 3 bases from V and 11 bases from J; bases unmatched to any gene: 11. The CDR3 region is CASSDGRDREFYVLTF. The CDR3 DNA reads as TGTGCCAGCAGTGATGGGCGGGACAGGGAGTTCTACGTCCTGACTTTC.

This chain links TRBV7-9 with TRBJ2-3; 13 positions match TRBD2. Per the germline V gene, CDR1 is SEHNR and CDR2 is FQNEAQ (reference sequence). V trimming: 2 bases; J trimming: 2 bases; junction bases outside the gene matches: 10. CDR3 length equals 19 residues. The CDR3 spells CASSLSGTSGALPTDTQYF. CDR3 nucleotides: TGTGCCAGCAGCTTATCCGGGACTAGCGGGGCCCTACCCACAGATACGCAGTATTTT.

This clone occurred a few times. The chain combines TRBV25-1 with TRBJ2-1, with D tentatively TRBD1 (6 bases). Per germline, CDR1 MGHDK and CDR2 SYGVNS. The CDR3 is 16 amino acids. V lost 2 bases and J lost 4, with 15 bases in between. CDR3 loop: CASSETGRGPYNEQFF. The CDR3 DNA follows: TGTGCCAGCAGTGAAACGGGCAGGGGACCTTACAATGAGCAGTTCTTC.

The CDR3 nucleotides read TGTGCCAGCTCCGATGTTCTCCCCCCCGCGAAAGAGACCCAGTACTTC. It is translated as CASSDVLPPAKETQYF. The chain employs TRBV2 and TRBJ2-5; D remains unclear. Germline CDR1 is SNHLY and CDR2 is FYNNEI. The CDR3 extends over 16 amino acids. The V gene lost 8 bases and the J gene lost 3 bases, with 22 bases spanning the gap.

A few counts support this clone. J is TRBJ2-5 and V is TRBV7-9; possible D gene TRBD2, 6 bases. This CDR3 contains 15 residues. The germline V gene encodes CDR1 SEHNR and CDR2 FQNEAQ (reference sequence). Trimming cost V 3 bases and J 4 bases, with 15 bases left between them. The CDR3 loop is CASSLGIGSGETQYF. As DNA, the CDR3 is TGTGCCAGCAGCTTGGGGATCGGGAGCGGAGAGACCCAGTACTTC.

The chain employs TRBV27 and TRBJ2-7; 15 bases align to TRBD2. The J segment lost 2 bases and the V segment lost 5 bases, leaving 10 bases of the junction unmatched. The germline V gene encodes CDR1 MNHEY and CDR2 SMNVEV (reference sequence). The CDR3 is made up of 18 amino acids. This CDR3 is CASSPPGLAGGGPYEQYF. Written as DNA, the CDR3 is TGTGCCAGCAGTCCCCCGGGACTAGCGGGAGGCGGCCCCTACGAGCAGTACTTC.